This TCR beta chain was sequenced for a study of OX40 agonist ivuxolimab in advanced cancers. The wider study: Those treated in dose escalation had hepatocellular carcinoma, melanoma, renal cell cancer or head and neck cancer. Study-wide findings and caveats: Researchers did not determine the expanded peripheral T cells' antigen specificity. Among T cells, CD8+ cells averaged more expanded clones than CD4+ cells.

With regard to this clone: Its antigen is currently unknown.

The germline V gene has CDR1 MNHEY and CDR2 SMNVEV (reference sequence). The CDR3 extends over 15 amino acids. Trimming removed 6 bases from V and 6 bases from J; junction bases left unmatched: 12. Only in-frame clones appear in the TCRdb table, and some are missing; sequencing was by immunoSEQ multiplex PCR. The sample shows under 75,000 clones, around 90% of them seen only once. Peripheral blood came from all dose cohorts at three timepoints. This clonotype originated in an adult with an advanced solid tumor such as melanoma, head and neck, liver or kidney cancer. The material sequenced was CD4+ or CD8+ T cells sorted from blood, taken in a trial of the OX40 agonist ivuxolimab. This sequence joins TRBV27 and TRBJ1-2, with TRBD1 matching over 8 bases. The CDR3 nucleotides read TGTGCCAGCAGCCCCTATGAGGGACAGGCTAATGGCTACACCTTC. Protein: CASSPYEGQANGYTF.